This T cell receptor (beta chain) appears in the sequencing data of a study of blood T cell repertoires in COVID-19. About the research overall: Sample material is recorded as cDNA or gDNA derived from T cells, B-cell-depleted T cells, or PBMCs.

The germline V gene has CDR1 MNHNY and CDR2 SVGAGI (reference sequence). The V segment lost 8 bases and the J segment 0 bases; nucleotides outside the gene matches: 7. This CDR3 is 15 amino acids long. Produced via immunoSEQ multiplex PCR; TCRdb's table is partial and in-frame only. This sample yields over 45,000 clones, of which around 83% are seen a single time; approximately 5.2% belongs to the top ten. The TCR originated in a human donor in a cohort sampled during active COVID-19. V gene TRBV6-6 combines with J gene TRBJ2-3; 8 bases agree with TRBD2. Sequencing was carried out using peripheral blood. In nucleotides, the CDR3 is TGTGCCAGCCAACAAGTAGCGGGGAGCACAGATACGCAGTATTTT. This encodes CASQQVAGSTDTQYF.